This entry lists 18 T cell receptor beta chains sequenced from one sample in a study of PD-1 blockade in classical Hodgkin lymphoma. All trial patients relapsed after autologous stem cell transplantation. Repertoires were generated with immunoSEQ multiplex PCR, while TCRdb's copy carries only in-frame clones and drops some. The sample lists some 96,000 clones, approximately 88% occurring once. The starting material was peripheral blood mononuclear cells (PBMCs), obtained at baseline. These receptors all come from a human donor with classical Hodgkin lymphoma.

In this sample, this clone turned up once. This chain links TRBV7-2 with TRBJ2-3, with TRBD2 matching over 11 bases. Germline loops: CDR1 SGHTA, CDR2 FQGNSA. The junction had 1 base not matched to a gene; V was cut back by 3 bases and J by 2 bases. CDR3 length: 15 amino acids. In DNA, the CDR3 is TGTGCCAGCAGCTTGGGACTAGCGGACACAGATACGCAGTATTTT. Translation gives CASSLGLADTDTQYF.

The chain recombines TRBV6-4 with TRBJ2-7; perhaps TRBD2 as D (6 bases). The V end lost 6 bases, the J end lost 3 bases, and 9 bases lay between the germline ends. The germline V gene has CDR1 MRHNA and CDR2 SNTAGT. The CDR3 is made up of 12 amino acids. The CDR3 bases are TGTGCCAGCAGGGAGGGGAACTACGAGCAGTACTTC. Translated: CASREGNYEQYF.

This chain joins TRBV28 and TRBJ2-6; D gene ambiguous. The V gene lost 5 bases and the J gene lost 0 bases, with 11 bases spanning the gap. Per the germline V gene, CDR1 is MDHEN and CDR2 is SYDVKM. The CDR3 totals 16 residues. The CDR3 protein is CASSPSGFSGANVLTF. As DNA, the CDR3 is TGTGCCAGCAGTCCGTCAGGATTCTCTGGGGCCAACGTCCTGACTTTC.

This clone has just one count. The CDR3 spells CATEREGTETQYF. CDR3 bases: TGTGCCACCGAGCGGGAGGGCACGGAGACCCAGTACTTC. This chain joins TRBV15 and TRBJ2-5; 10 bases fit TRBD2. Germline V gene sequence: CDR1 LNHNV, CDR2 YYDKDF (reference sequence). The V gene end was trimmed by 8 bases and the J gene end by 5 bases; junction bases not matched to a gene: 5. This CDR3 spans 13 amino acids.

This rearrangement joins TRBV19 to TRBJ1-5, with 8 bases identical to TRBD1. The CDR3 loop spans 14 amino acids. After removal of 8 bases from V and 8 bases from J, the junction contained 11 bases not matched to a gene. From germline, CDR1 is LNHDA and CDR2 SQIVND (reference sequence). The CDR3 reads CASGFGTGWEPQHF. For the CDR3, the DNA is TGTGCCAGTGGATTCGGGACAGGCTGGGAGCCCCAGCATTTT. Looking up the rest from reference TRBV19 and TRBJ1-5 gives the full variable domain: DGGITQSPKYLFRKEGQNVTLSCEQNLNHDAMYWYRQDPGQGLRLIYYSQIVNDFQKGDIAEGYSVSREKKESFPLTVTSAQKNPTAFYLCASGFGTGWEPQHFGDGTRLSIL.

V and J are TRBV7-8 and TRBJ2-2, with 8 bases identical to TRBD2. The CDR3 length is 17 residues. The V segment lost 5 bases and the J segment 2 bases; nucleotides outside the gene matches: 10. Looked up from germline, CDR1 is SGHVS and CDR2 is FQNEAQ. The CDR3 coding sequence is TGTGCCAGCAGCCCCCGCTCGGGAGGGGTTAACACCGGGGAGCTGTTTTTT. It yields the protein CASSPRSGGVNTGELFF. The full variable domain, in which reference TRBV7-8 and TRBJ2-2 provide the parts outside the CDR3, is GAGVSQSPRYKVAKRGQDVALRCDPISGHVSLFWYQQALGQGPEFLTYFQNEAQLDKSGLPSDRFFAERPEGSVSTLKIQRTQQEDSAVYLCASSPRSGGVNTGELFFGEGSRLTVL.

V is TRBV5-1 and J is TRBJ1-1; D is ambiguous. Between the trimmed V and J ends, which lost 3 bases and 1 base, there was a span of 10 bases. Germline values: CDR1 SGHRS, CDR2 YFSETQ. The CDR3 sequence is 14 residues long. CDR3 in DNA: TGCGCCAGCAGCTCGAACAGTGCGAACACTGAAGCTTTCTTT. It specifies CASSSNSANTEAFF.

This clone came up many times. The chain joins TRBV7-2 to TRBJ1-2; a weak D match, TRBD1 (6 bases). Germline V gives CDR1 SGHTA, CDR2 FQGNSA. Trimming removed 6 bases from V and 3 bases from J, with 14 bases in between. The CDR3 spans 14 residues. CDR3 in amino acids: CASRHREFDYGYTF. For the CDR3, the DNA is TGTGCCAGCAGGCACAGGGAGTTTGACTATGGCTACACCTTC.

This clone has a single count. J is TRBJ1-4 and V is TRBV6-6; D unresolved. The V end lost 2 bases, the J end lost 5 bases, and 12 bases lay between the germline ends. The CDR3 has 15 amino acids. The germline V gene encodes CDR1 MNHNY and CDR2 SVGAGI (reference sequence). CDR3 sequence (DNA): TGTGCCAGCAGTTACCTAGGAAGTCGGAATGAAAAACTGTTTTTT. This codes for CASSYLGSRNEKLFF.

V usage is TRBV9 and J usage is TRBJ2-3; 7 bases line up with TRBD1. The germline V gene encodes CDR1 SGDLS and CDR2 YYNGEE. The CDR3 runs to 14 residues. V lost 1 base and J lost 6; bases outside the gene matches: 5. The CDR3 here is CASSVMTGSDTQYF. The CDR3 region has the DNA TGTGCCAGCAGCGTAATGACAGGGTCTGATACGCAGTATTTT.

The chain joins TRBV29-1 to TRBJ2-7; 8 nucleotides match TRBD1. The CDR3 is made up of 13 amino acids. The germline V gene encodes CDR1 SQVTM and CDR2 ANQGSEA. The junction had 9 bases not matched to a gene; V was cut back by 4 bases and J by 7 bases. DNA of the CDR3: TGCAGCGTTGGGCCCCAGGGGGCGAGTGAGCAGTACTTC. Translated, it gives CSVGPQGASEQYF.

This clone was recorded only once. This chain joins TRBV7-3 and TRBJ2-2; 7 bases are a match to TRBD1. CDR1 is SGHTA and CDR2 is FQGTGA in the germline V gene. This CDR3 comprises 14 residues. With V trimmed by 5 bases and J by 4 bases, 4 bases remained unmatched. This chain's CDR3 is CASSRDSLTGELFF. The CDR3 DNA follows: TGTGCCAGCAGCCGGGACAGTCTCACCGGGGAGCTGTTTTTT.

The chain employs TRBV19 and TRBJ2-1; 11 bases fit TRBD2. With V trimmed by 3 bases and J by 5 bases, 6 bases remained unmatched. CDR3 length: 16 amino acids. CDR1 is LNHDA, CDR2 SQIVND, per germline (reference sequence). This CDR3 is CASSIRGLAVNNEQFF. In DNA, the CDR3 is TGTGCCAGTAGTATTCGGGGACTAGCGGTAAACAATGAGCAGTTCTTC.

The CDR3 reads CASSQAEGEAFF. DNA for the CDR3: TGTGCCAGCAGCCAAGCCGAGGGGGAAGCTTTCTTT. This chain uses TRBV5-4 with TRBJ1-1; possible D gene TRBD1, 5 bases. Trimming left V 4 bases short and J 8 bases short, with 12 bases between. The CDR3 spans 12 residues. Germline loops: CDR1 SGHNT, CDR2 YYREEE (reference sequence).

The chain uses TRBV19 and TRBJ1-2, with D possibly matching TRBD1 (6 bases). This CDR3 is built from 15 residues. The V end lost 7 bases, the J end lost 4 bases, and 19 bases lay between the germline ends. Per germline, CDR1 LNHDA and CDR2 SQIVND (reference sequence). CDR3 bases: TGTGCCAGTACTTGGGGGCCAACCTCTACCTATGGCTACACCTTC. Translated, it gives CASTWGPTSTYGYTF.

V usage is TRBV5-4 and J usage is TRBJ2-3; D is possibly TRBD2 (7 bases). Trimming took 10 bases from V and 2 from J, leaving 14 bases between them. Per germline, CDR1 SGHNT and CDR2 YYREEE (reference sequence). This CDR3 spans 13 amino acids. The CDR3 protein is CAQGGAPTDTQYF. CDR3 sequence (DNA): TGTGCCCAAGGGGGGGCCCCCACAGATACGCAGTATTTT.

The rearrangement joins TRBV28 to TRBJ2-7, with 7 bases aligning to TRBD2. V was clipped by 10 bases and J by 1 base; unmatched bases: 10. Germline lookup yields CDR1 MDHEN and CDR2 SYDVKM. This CDR3 has 14 residues. The CDR3 bases are TGTGCCACGCAAACTAGCGCCCTTTCCTACGAGCAGTACTTC. Residues: CATQTSALSYEQYF.

The sample holds a few counts of this clone. This chain uses TRBV10-3 with TRBJ2-7; no firm D call. This CDR3 has 12 amino acids. V was pared by 6 bases and J by 4 bases, with 10 bases between. Germline values: CDR1 ENHRY, CDR2 SYGVKD. Here the CDR3 reads CAISRTAYEQYF. CDR3 in DNA: TGTGCCATCAGCCGGACGGCATACGAGCAGTACTTC.